Below are 6 T cell receptor beta chains sequenced from a single sample in a study of CD8+ T cells in alopecia areata. cDNA reverse transcribed from extracted RNA served as the sequencing template. TCRdb keeps only in-frame clones here, not all; method: immunoSEQ multiplex PCR. The table lists 180,000 or so clones, 58% of them singletons, with about 5.5% in the top ten. Described treatment: oral pan-JAK inhibitor, 5-10 mg twice daily. Sequenced material: CD4+ T cells sorted from blood, taken at week 24, from a patient treated with tofacitinib. Receptor source: a human donor with alopecia areata.

The V call is TRBV9, the J call TRBJ1-2, with D tentatively TRBD1 (6 bases). Deletions cut 3 bases from V and 2 bases from J, with 11 bases between. There are 14 residues in the CDR3. Germline CDR1 and CDR2: SGDLS and YYNGEE. Written as DNA, the CDR3 is TGTGCCAGCAGCGCCTCCACAGGGAACTATGGCTACACCTTC. Its protein is CASSASTGNYGYTF.

V usage is TRBV4-1 and J usage is TRBJ2-7; tentatively, D is TRBD1 (5 bases). CDR1 and CDR2 from the germline V gene are MGHRA and YSYEKL. There are 14 residues in the CDR3. Between the trimmed V and J ends, which lost 1 base and 1 base, there was a span of 8 bases. CDR3 sequence reads: CASSQVGASYEQYF. In DNA form, the CDR3 reads TGCGCCAGCAGCCAAGTAGGGGCGTCCTACGAGCAGTACTTC.

V gene TRBV2 combines with J gene TRBJ2-3; no firm D call. The CDR3 spans 13 residues. Between the trimmed V and J ends, which lost 4 bases and 6 bases, there was a span of 11 bases. Germline assignment: CDR1 SNHLY and CDR2 FYNNEI. CDR3 region: CASSGGVGDTQYF. CDR3 DNA: TGTGCCAGCAGTGGGGGTGTGGGGGATACGCAGTATTTT.

CDR3 in DNA: TGTGCCAGCAGTTACTCGGGATCGGGCCTGGTAGATACGCAGTATTTT. This encodes CASSYSGSGLVDTQYF. The chain recombines TRBV6-5 with TRBJ2-3; no definite D call. Trimming took off 0 bases at V and 5 bases at J, with 15 bases between the two ends. There are 16 residues in the CDR3. CDR1 and CDR2 from the germline V gene are MNHEY and SVGAGI.

The chain carries TRBV6-1 and TRBJ1-2; 10 bases are shared with TRBD1. V shed 5 bases, J shed 6 bases, and the junction held 6 bases outside the gene matches. Per the germline V gene, CDR1 is MNHNS and CDR2 is SASEGT. This CDR3 region has 14 residues. The CDR3 sequence: CASSTDRGLDGYTF. The CDR3 DNA follows: TGTGCCAGCAGTACTGACAGGGGGCTCGATGGCTACACCTTC.

The chain joins TRBV5-1 to TRBJ1-6, with D tentatively TRBD1 (5 bases). This CDR3 is built from 14 residues. Trimming removed 0 bases at V and 7 bases at J, with 8 bases between. From germline, CDR1 is SGHRS and CDR2 YFSETQ. The CDR3 nucleotides are TGCGCCAGCAGCTTGGGGGGCGACAATTCACCCCTCCACTTT. Translation: CASSLGGDNSPLHF.